This T cell receptor beta chain was obtained from a study of cytomegalovirus exposure and HLA in healthy donors. Study in general: Drawn from HLA-typed donors, around 85 million unique TCRs were held in an early data release.

As concerns this clone: Antigen unknown.

The PCR made use of 60 Vbeta and 13 Jbeta primers. Assay used: immunoSEQ multiplex PCR; TCRdb lists only in-frame clones, some missing. Counted here are 140,000 to 150,000 clones, almost 85% occurring once; the ten biggest clones make up around 8.8%. CDR3 length equals 17 residues. Per germline, CDR1 SGHRS and CDR2 YFSETQ. J lost 10 bases, V lost 1 base, and 15 bases had no gene match. Overall study results and limits: Immune exposure data for these donors was limited to CMV serostatus. Accounts indicate the classifier identified cytomegalovirus status with strong specificity and sensitivity.

The chain combines TRBV5-1 with TRBJ2-1; 9 positions match TRBD2. What was sequenced was PBMCs. This receptor was obtained from a woman aged 60-75 years in good health and CMV-seropositive. In DNA form, the CDR3 reads TGCGCCAGCAGCTTGCCCGAGGGACTAGCCGGTTTGGGGGAGCAGTTCTTC. This translates into CASSLPEGLAGLGEQFF.